A single sample is the source of the 13 T cell receptor beta chains below, sequenced in a study of blood T cell repertoires in COVID-19. The data were produced by immunoSEQ multiplex PCR, yet TCRdb's version contains in-frame clones alone and is incomplete. The table shows roughly 150,000 clones, with roughly 81% occurring only once. Specimen: peripheral blood. Every receptor here comes from a woman in her sixties or seventies with COVID-19, enrolled during active disease.

The rearrangement joins TRBV5-6 to TRBJ1-5, with 7 bases fitting TRBD1. CDR3 length: 14 residues. Per germline, CDR1 SGHDT and CDR2 YYEEEE. The V and J ends lost 4 bases and 7 bases, in that order; junction bases with no gene match: 8. The CDR3 coding sequence is TGTGCCAGCAGCCCTAGGGGGCTTCGACAGCCCCAGCATTTT. It codes for CASSPRGLRQPQHF.

The chain carries TRBV5-1 and TRBJ1-2, with D possibly being TRBD1 (5 bases). The CDR3 loop spans 12 amino acids. Trimming shortened V by 3 bases and J by 7 bases, and 10 bases separated the two germline ends. CDR1 and CDR2 (germline): SGHRS, YFSETQ. CDR3 DNA: TGCGCCAGCAGCTCTCAGGGAAGTGGCTACACCTTC. Its translation: CASSSQGSGYTF.

The V call is TRBV6-5, the J call TRBJ1-4; no definite D call. The CDR3 extends over 15 amino acids. CDR1 MNHEY and CDR2 SVGAGI come from the germline V gene. Trimming took off 0 bases at V and 6 bases at J, with 11 bases between the two ends. The CDR3 nucleotides read TGTGCCAGCAGTTACTCTGGGGAGGAACATGAAAAACTGTTTTTT. Encoded protein: CASSYSGEEHEKLFF.

The chain recombines TRBV5-1 with TRBJ1-1, with unresolved D. V lost 0 bases and J lost 0, with 12 bases in between. CDR3 length: 16 residues. Germline loops: CDR1 SGHRS, CDR2 YFSETQ. The CDR3 protein is CASSLASGVMNTEAFF. The CDR3, as DNA: TGCGCCAGCAGCTTGGCTTCCGGGGTCATGAACACTGAAGCTTTCTTT. Variable domain in full (rest from reference TRBV5-1 and TRBJ1-1): KAGVTQTPRYLIKTRGQQVTLSCSPISGHRSVSWYQQTPGQGLQFLFEYFSETQRNKGNFPGRFSGRQFSNSRSEMNVSTLELGDSALYLCASSLASGVMNTEAFFGQGTRLTVV.

This chain joins TRBV5-6 and TRBJ2-5; 15 positions agree with TRBD2. Per germline, CDR1 SGHDT and CDR2 YYEEEE. CDR3 length: 17 amino acids. The junction had 6 bases not matched to a gene; V was cut back by 5 bases and J by 1 base. CDR3 bases: TGTGCCAGCAGGGACGGGACTAGCGGGGGGCGCCAAGAGACCCAGTACTTC. Its translation: CASRDGTSGGRQETQYF.

The chain uses TRBV18 and TRBJ2-7; 8 bases are shared with TRBD1. CDR1 and CDR2 from the germline V gene are KGHSH and LQKENI. This CDR3 comprises 15 residues. V dropped 2 bases and J dropped 0; count of bases not matched to a gene: 3. The CDR3 DNA reads TGTGCCAGCTCACCATCCGGACAGGGCTCCTACGAGCAGTACTTC. Translation gives CASSPSGQGSYEQYF.

The chain is built from TRBV7-9 and TRBJ2-2; 7 bases fit TRBD1. This CDR3 is built from 16 residues. The V gene end was trimmed by 6 bases and the J gene end by 1 base; junction bases not matched to a gene: 8. The germline V gene encodes CDR1 SEHNR and CDR2 FQNEAQ (reference sequence). This chain's CDR3 is CASRKGAGGNTGELFF. CDR3 nucleotide sequence: TGTGCCAGCAGGAAAGGGGCAGGGGGGAACACCGGGGAGCTGTTTTTT.

V and J are TRBV9 and TRBJ1-1, with D uncertain. This CDR3 is 15 amino acids long. Germline V CDR1 and CDR2: SGDLS, YYNGEE. Trimming left V 4 bases short and J 1 base short, with 14 bases between. Here the CDR3 reads CASSPLGRGNTEAFF. For the CDR3, the DNA is TGTGCCAGCAGCCCCCTCGGACGGGGGAACACTGAAGCTTTCTTT.

This chain uses TRBV27 with TRBJ2-5, with 9 bases identical to TRBD2. Germline CDR1 and CDR2: MNHEY and SMNVEV (reference sequence). After removal of 2 bases from V and 4 bases from J, the junction contained 14 bases not matched to a gene. The CDR3 loop spans 18 amino acids. For the CDR3, the DNA is TGTGCCAGCAGTTTAAGGGCATTCGGGCTAGCGGGAATAGAGACCCAGTACTTC. Protein: CASSLRAFGLAGIETQYF.

The genes are TRBV6-6 and TRBJ1-3; no clear D. This CDR3 spans 16 amino acids. Trimming cost V 6 bases and J 5 bases, with 20 bases left between them. CDR1 is MNHNY and CDR2 is SVGAGI in the germline V gene (reference sequence). The CDR3 region has the DNA TGTGCCAGCAGCATTAAGTCGGGTGTGTCCAGAAACACCATATATTTT. Protein product: CASSIKSGVSRNTIYF.

The chain employs TRBV3-1 (or the pseudogene TRBV3-2) and TRBJ1-2; 8 bases fit TRBD1. The CDR3 runs 12 residues. V lost 4 bases, J lost 7 bases, and 2 bases stayed unmatched. Germline V gene sequence: CDR1 LGHDT, CDR2 YNNKEL (reference sequence). In DNA, the CDR3 is TGTGCCAGCAGCCTCGACAGGGGTGGCTACACCTTC. Translated: CASSLDRGGYTF.

J is TRBJ1-1 and V is TRBV19, with a tentative D call TRBD1 (5 bases). The germline V and J ends were trimmed by 5 bases and 3 bases, with 13 bases remaining between them. This CDR3 spans 14 amino acids. Germline V lookup: CDR1 LNHDA, CDR2 SQIVND (reference sequence). CDR3 nucleotide sequence: TGTGCCAGTAGTGTCAGGGTTAAAGACACTGAAGCTTTCTTT. Translated, it gives CASSVRVKDTEAFF. Full variable domain (remainder filled in from reference TRBV19 and TRBJ1-1): DGGITQSPKYLFRKEGQNVTLSCEQNLNHDAMYWYRQDPGQGLRLIYYSQIVNDFQKGDIAEGYSVSREKKESFPLTVTSAQKNPTAFYLCASSVRVKDTEAFFGQGTRLTVV.

The V gene is TRBV5-6, the J gene TRBJ2-3; tentatively, D is TRBD2 (6 bases). The CDR3 has 16 amino acids. Trimming left V 4 bases short and J 5 bases short, with 20 bases between. Germline V gene lookup returns CDR1 SGHDT and CDR2 YYEEEE. DNA of the CDR3: TGTGCCAGCAGCCCGCGGGGTTGGAGTGGGAAAGATACGCAGTATTTT. It translates to CASSPRGWSGKDTQYF.